Listed here are 23 T cell receptor beta chains from one sample, sequenced in a study of T-cell reconstitution after alpha-beta-depleted transplantation in children. Molecular barcoding with unique molecular identifiers was used for the TCRbeta library. Via MiXCR, TCRdb re-called the PCR reads, giving one row per CDR3 protein. The sample yields some 600,000 distinct CDR3 sequences, about 15% seen once. Sequenced material: PBMCs from the stem cell graft donor, taken from the stem cell graft. The receptors come from a human donor who donated a stem cell graft to a child with acute myeloid leukemia.

Details on this clonotype: At one end the junction does not follow the germline gene, possibly because of a read error. The rearrangement joins TRBV20-1 to TRBJ1-6; a possible D gene is TRBD1 (5 bases). The germline gives CDR1 DFQATT, CDR2 SNEGSKA (reference sequence). The CDR3 is made up of 16 amino acids. In DNA form, the CDR3 reads TGCAGCGTTTATCCCAGGGAGAGCTCCTCTAATTCACCCCTCCACTTT. Translated: CSVYPRESSSNSPLHF.

This clonotype was observed many times. The chain links TRBV20-1 to TRBJ2-7, with D possibly being TRBD2 (6 bases). The CDR3 consists of 14 residues. Germline-derived CDR1 and CDR2 are DFQATT and SNEGSKA (reference sequence). The germline V and J ends were trimmed by 3 bases and 0 bases, with 12 bases remaining between them. This chain's CDR3 is CSARGPGSSYEQYV. CDR3 in DNA: TGCAGTGCTAGGGGCCCCGGGAGCTCCTACGAGCAGTACGTC.

Many counts were recorded for this clonotype. J is TRBJ2-2 and V is TRBV5-1, with D unresolved. The CDR3 has 14 amino acids. V lost 4 bases and J 1 base, leaving 8 bases between the germline ends. Germline-derived CDR1 and CDR2 are SGHRS and YFSETQ. The CDR3 protein is CASSRKENTGELFF. CDR3 sequence (DNA): TGCGCCAGCAGCAGGAAGGAGAACACCGGGGAGCTGTTTTTT.

This clonotype was counted at least ten times. This chain connects TRBV7-2 to TRBJ2-1; D may be TRBD1 (6 bases). The V gene lost 1 base and the J gene lost 0 bases, with 13 bases spanning the gap. The CDR3 contains 17 residues. Looked up from germline, CDR1 is SGHTA and CDR2 is FQGNSA. The CDR3 loop is CASSLGFSGDSYNEQFF. Written as DNA, the CDR3 is TGTGCCAGCAGCTTAGGGTTTTCAGGGGACTCCTACAATGAGCAGTTCTTC.

This clonotype was seen at least ten times. The rearrangement joins TRBV6-5 to TRBJ2-7, with D perhaps matching TRBD1 or TRBD2 (6 bases each). V lost 4 bases, J lost 0 bases, and 22 bases lay in between. The CDR3 totals 18 residues. Germline CDR1 is MNHEY and CDR2 is SVGAGI. The CDR3 coding sequence is TGTGCCAGCAGTTCCTTAAACCAAGGGGGGCCACCCTCCTACGAGCAGTACTTC. It is translated as CASSSLNQGGPPSYEQYF.

This clonotype was seen at least ten times. V usage is TRBV20-1 and J usage is TRBJ2-1; 7 nucleotides line up with TRBD2. The CDR3 has 14 residues. V was pared by 3 bases and J by 5 bases, with 7 bases of the junction left unmatched. Germline V gene lookup returns CDR1 DFQATT and CDR2 SNEGSKA (reference sequence). Here the CDR3 DNA reads TGCAGTGCTAGGAGGGCTAGCGGAAACAATGAGCAGTTCTTC. Translating it yields CSARRASGNNEQFF.

This clonotype was seen repeatedly, ten times or more. V gene TRBV6-5 combines with J gene TRBJ1-4, with 7 bases fitting TRBD1. Germline V gene sequence: CDR1 MNHEY, CDR2 SVGAGI. This CDR3 contains 16 residues. V dropped 0 bases and J dropped 6; count of bases not matched to a gene: 7. The CDR3 DNA sequence: TGTGCCAGCAGTTACTCGATCCGAGGGACAGATGAAAAACTGTTTTTT. Protein product: CASSYSIRGTDEKLFF.

Remarks on this clonotype: This may be a read error, as it is one base from a much larger clone. The chain uses TRBV20-1 and TRBJ2-1; D is ambiguous. Germline V gene lookup returns CDR1 DFQATT and CDR2 SNEGSKA (reference sequence). This CDR3 comprises 13 residues. V dropped 7 bases and J dropped 3 bases, with 13 bases sitting between them. The CDR3 region is CSVDLACYNEQFF. CDR3 nucleotides: TGCAGTGTGGACCTGGCGTGCTACAATGAGCAGTTCTTC.

This clonotype was counted ten times or more. This rearrangement joins TRBV20-1 to TRBJ1-5; no clear D. CDR1 and CDR2 from the germline V gene are DFQATT and SNEGSKA (reference sequence). V lost 3 bases and J lost 7, with 10 bases in between. This CDR3 has 12 amino acids. CDR3 sequence: CSARRDRQPQHF. CDR3 bases: TGCAGTGCTAGGAGGGATAGGCAGCCCCAGCATTTT.

This clonotype was recorded at least ten times. V usage is TRBV6-1 and J usage is TRBJ2-7; D tentatively reads TRBD1 or TRBD2 (5 bases each). Trimming shortened V by 6 bases and J by 3 bases, and 18 bases separated the two germline ends. This CDR3 region has 15 residues. Germline V gives CDR1 MNHNS, CDR2 SASEGT. Here the CDR3 reads CASSSTGTTIYEQYV. CDR3 sequence (DNA): TGTGCCAGCAGCAGTACCGGGACCACGATCTACGAGCAGTACGTC.

This sequence joins TRBV12-3 or TRBV12-4 and TRBJ2-7; no reliable D call. Trimming pared 1 base from V and 3 bases from J, leaving 7 bases between. This CDR3 is 13 amino acids long. This chain's CDR3 is CASSLDGLYEQYF. Written as DNA, the CDR3 is TGTGCCAGCAGTTTAGACGGCCTCTACGAGCAGTACTTC.

The chain is built from TRBV20-1 and TRBJ2-1; 7 nucleotides match TRBD2. Trimming cost V 6 bases and J 2 bases; bases outside gene matches: 1. CDR3 size: 12 residues. CDR1 and CDR2 (germline): DFQATT, SNEGSKA (reference sequence). The DNA for the CDR3 is TGCAGTGCCGCGGGGGCCTACAATGAGCAGTTCTTC. It specifies CSAAGAYNEQFF.

This chain joins TRBV10-2 and TRBJ2-5; possibly TRBD1 for D (6 bases). V lost 4 bases, J lost 5 bases, and 11 bases lay in between. The germline gives CDR1 WSHSY, CDR2 SAAADI. This CDR3 spans 13 amino acids. The CDR3 here is CASSVGGVETQYF. The CDR3, as DNA: TGCGCCAGCAGTGTAGGGGGTGTTGAGACCCAGTACTTC.

This clonotype showed up many times. V is TRBV20-1 and J is TRBJ2-1, with D perhaps matching TRBD1 (5 bases). The germline gives CDR1 DFQATT, CDR2 SNEGSKA (reference sequence). The CDR3 has 13 residues. The V and J ends lost 3 bases and 7 bases respectively, with 13 bases between them. The DNA for the CDR3 is TGCAGTGCTAGCCCGGCAGGGAAGAATGAGCAGTTCTTC. This sequence encodes CSASPAGKNEQFF.

The sample holds many counts of this clonotype. The chain employs TRBV27 and TRBJ2-5, with D possibly matching TRBD1 (6 bases). CDR1 is MNHEY and CDR2 is SMNVEV in the germline V gene (reference sequence). V was trimmed by 5 bases and J by 3 bases, leaving 10 bases between them. The CDR3 runs to 13 residues. The CDR3 DNA follows: TGTGCCAGCAGTATCGACAGGAAAGAGACCCAGTACTTC. Its translation: CASSIDRKETQYF.

The chain couples TRBV7-8 to TRBJ2-2; no clear D gene. Per germline, CDR1 SGHVS and CDR2 FQNEAQ. This CDR3 spans 18 amino acids. Deletions cut 1 base from V and 2 bases from J, with 17 bases between. The CDR3 here is CASSLEVGRHINTGELFF. CDR3 DNA: TGTGCCAGCAGCTTAGAGGTTGGGCGACATATCAACACCGGGGAGCTGTTTTTT.

Many counts were recorded for this clonotype. The genes are TRBV20-1 and TRBJ1-1; 8 nucleotides align to TRBD1. Germline V gene lookup returns CDR1 DFQATT and CDR2 SNEGSKA (reference sequence). The V and J ends lost 7 bases and 5 bases, in that order; junction bases with no gene match: 6. There are 12 residues in the CDR3. Written as DNA, the CDR3 is TGCAGTGTCAAGCAGGGGGCGACTGAAGCTTTCTTT. Translation gives CSVKQGATEAFF.

This chain uses TRBV6-1 with TRBJ2-2, with D tentatively TRBD1 or TRBD2 (5 bases each). CDR3 length equals 16 residues. V was clipped by 2 bases and J by 6 bases, with 16 bases between them. Per germline, CDR1 MNHNS and CDR2 SASEGT. In DNA form, the CDR3 reads TGTGCCAGCAGTGAAAGGGGACCCCGAGGAGCCGGGGAGCTGTTTTTT. Protein: CASSERGPRGAGELFF.

This clonotype was picked up a small number of times. The J gene is TRBJ1-2, the V gene TRBV20-1; possibly TRBD1 for D (6 bases). CDR1 is DFQATT, CDR2 SNEGSKA, per germline (reference sequence). The CDR3 spans 14 residues. V was cut by 2 bases and J by 4 bases, with 14 bases left in between. The CDR3 bases are TGCAGTGCTAGACCCAGGACAGTTACCTATGGCTACACCTTC. It encodes CSARPRTVTYGYTF.

This clonotype was seen a few times. This CDR3 reads CASTHTGGGYEQYF. CDR3 in DNA: TGTGCCAGCACCCATACAGGGGGAGGCTACGAGCAGTACTTC. The V and J genes are TRBV12-3 or TRBV12-4 and TRBJ2-7, with 8 bases matching TRBD1. The V segment lost 7 bases and the J segment 3 bases; nucleotides outside the gene matches: 8. CDR3 length equals 14 residues.

The chain joins TRBV27 to TRBJ2-1, with D uncertain. V gave up 1 base and J gave up 5 bases, with 9 bases separating them. CDR1 is MNHEY, CDR2 SMNVEV, per germline (reference sequence). The CDR3 length is 14 residues. The CDR3 DNA follows: TGTGCCAGCAGTTTATTGACATCTAACAATGAGCAGTTCTTC. Translating it yields CASSLLTSNNEQFF.

The genes are TRBV4-3 and TRBJ2-4; 8 nucleotides line up with TRBD1. Germline CDR1 LGHNA, CDR2 YSLEER. V dropped 4 bases and J dropped 6; count of bases not matched to a gene: 14. The CDR3 length is 17 residues. CDR3 sequence: CASSPGPGQAKTNIQYF. DNA of the CDR3: TGCGCCAGCAGCCCCGGGCCGGGACAGGCAAAAACAAACATTCAGTACTTC.

Ten or more counts support this clonotype. V gene TRBV5-1 combines with J gene TRBJ1-2, with TRBD1 as a possible D gene (5 bases). Germline V CDR1 and CDR2: SGHRS, YFSETQ. The CDR3 loop spans 16 amino acids. With 0 bases removed from V and 0 bases from J, the gap between germline ends came to 12 bases. The CDR3 nucleotides are TGCGCCAGCAGCTTGGACATGGGGGGAGCTAACTATGGCTACACCTTC. Residues: CASSLDMGGANYGYTF.